This TCR beta chain appears in the sequencing data of a study of T cells expressing NK-cell markers. Findings and caveats of the study: Leadership of the CD3+CD56-NKG2C+ fraction also belonged to these clonotypes in a handful of donors. Dominant NKG2C+ clonotypes in five or six donors made up roughly 1.0-7.0% of CD8+ T cells.

This CDR3 is built from 16 residues. Germline V CDR1 and CDR2: DFQATT, SNEGSKA (reference sequence). Template switching by 5'RACE with UMIs generated the TCR beta cDNA. TCRdb reprocessed the 5' RACE reads; each CDR3 protein has one entry and no DNA is given. The ten most abundant clones cover roughly 60% of a sample with around 7,400 distinct CDR3 sequences. A remark on this clonotype: Its target is not known.

The chain is built from TRBV20-1 and TRBJ2-3; no DNA is available, so the TRBD1 call from TCRdb remains unchecked. The sample was blood T cells: a sorted CD56 or NKG2C T cell subset, CD4+ or CD8+ T cells, or bulk PBMC T cells (not recorded which). The sequence derives from a man aged 18-69 years in good health. CDR3 sequence reads: CSARELSGGDVDTQYF.